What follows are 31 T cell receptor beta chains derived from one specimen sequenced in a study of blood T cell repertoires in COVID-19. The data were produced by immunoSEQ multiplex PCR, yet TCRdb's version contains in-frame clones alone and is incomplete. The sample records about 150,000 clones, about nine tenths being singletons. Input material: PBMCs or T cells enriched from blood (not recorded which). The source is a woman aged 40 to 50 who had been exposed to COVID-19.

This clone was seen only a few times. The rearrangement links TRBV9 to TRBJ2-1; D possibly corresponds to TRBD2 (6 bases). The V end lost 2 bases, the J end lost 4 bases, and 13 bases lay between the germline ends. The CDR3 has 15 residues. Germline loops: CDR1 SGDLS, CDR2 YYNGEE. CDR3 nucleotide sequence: TGTGCCAGCAGCGTGGAGACTAGTAAATACAATGAGCAGTTCTTC. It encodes CASSVETSKYNEQFF. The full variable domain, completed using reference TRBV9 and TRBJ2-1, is DSGVTQTPKHLITATGQRVTLRCSPRSGDLSVYWYQQSLDQGLQFLIQYYNGEERAKGNILERFSAQQFPDLHSELNLSSLELGDSALYFCASSVETSKYNEQFFGPGTRLTVL.

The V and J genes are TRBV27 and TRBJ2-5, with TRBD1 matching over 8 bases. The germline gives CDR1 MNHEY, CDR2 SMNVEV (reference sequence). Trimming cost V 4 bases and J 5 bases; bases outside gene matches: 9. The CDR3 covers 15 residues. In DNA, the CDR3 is TGTGCCAGCAGTTCACCATCAGGGGGCAGGGAGACCCAGTACTTC. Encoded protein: CASSSPSGGRETQYF.

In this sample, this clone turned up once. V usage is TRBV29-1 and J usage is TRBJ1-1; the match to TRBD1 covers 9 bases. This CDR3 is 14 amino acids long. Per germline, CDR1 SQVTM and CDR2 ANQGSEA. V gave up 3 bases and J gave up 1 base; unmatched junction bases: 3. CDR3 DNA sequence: TGCAGCGTTGAGGACAGGGGAAGGAACACTGAAGCTTTCTTT. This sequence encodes CSVEDRGRNTEAFF.

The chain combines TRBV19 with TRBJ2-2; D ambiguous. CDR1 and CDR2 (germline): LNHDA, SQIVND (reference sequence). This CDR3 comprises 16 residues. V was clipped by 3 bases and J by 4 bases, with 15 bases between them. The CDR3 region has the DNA TGTGCCAGTAGTATTCTTGGTAGATTTAGCACCGGGGAGCTGTTTTTT. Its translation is CASSILGRFSTGELFF. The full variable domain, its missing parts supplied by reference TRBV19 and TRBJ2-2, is DGGITQSPKYLFRKEGQNVTLSCEQNLNHDAMYWYRQDPGQGLRLIYYSQIVNDFQKGDIAEGYSVSREKKESFPLTVTSAQKNPTAFYLCASSILGRFSTGELFFGEGSRLTVL.

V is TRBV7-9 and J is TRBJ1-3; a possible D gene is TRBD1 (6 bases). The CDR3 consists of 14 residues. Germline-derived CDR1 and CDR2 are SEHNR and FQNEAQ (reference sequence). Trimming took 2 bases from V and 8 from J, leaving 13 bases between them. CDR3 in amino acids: CASSLSTGRHTIYF. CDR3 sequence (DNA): TGTGCCAGCAGCTTATCGACAGGCAGGCACACCATATATTTT.

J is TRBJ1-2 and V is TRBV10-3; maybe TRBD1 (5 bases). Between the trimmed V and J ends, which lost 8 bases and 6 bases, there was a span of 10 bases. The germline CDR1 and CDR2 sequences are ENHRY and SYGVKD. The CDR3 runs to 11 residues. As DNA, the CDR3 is TGTGCCATCTCAGGGTCCCATGGCTACACCTTC. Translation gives CAISGSHGYTF.

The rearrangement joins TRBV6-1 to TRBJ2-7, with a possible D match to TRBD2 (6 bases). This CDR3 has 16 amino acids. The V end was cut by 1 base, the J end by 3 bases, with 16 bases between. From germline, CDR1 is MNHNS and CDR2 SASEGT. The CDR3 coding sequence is TGTGCCAGCAGTGAAGGGTTGACGGGGGTTAACTACGAGCAGTACTTC. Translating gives CASSEGLTGVNYEQYF.

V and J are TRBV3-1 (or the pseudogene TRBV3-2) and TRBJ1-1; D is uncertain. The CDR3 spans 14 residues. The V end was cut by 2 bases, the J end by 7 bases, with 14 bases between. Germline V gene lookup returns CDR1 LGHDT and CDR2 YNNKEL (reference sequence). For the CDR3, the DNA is TGTGCCAGCAGCCAATGCGGGCAGGTGGGTGAAGCTTTCTTT. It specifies CASSQCGQVGEAFF.

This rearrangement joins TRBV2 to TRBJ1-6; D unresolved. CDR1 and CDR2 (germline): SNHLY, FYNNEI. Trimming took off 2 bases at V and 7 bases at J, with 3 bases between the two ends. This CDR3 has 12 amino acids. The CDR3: CASSEQNSPLHF. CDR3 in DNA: TGTGCCAGCAGTGAACAGAATTCACCCCTCCACTTT.

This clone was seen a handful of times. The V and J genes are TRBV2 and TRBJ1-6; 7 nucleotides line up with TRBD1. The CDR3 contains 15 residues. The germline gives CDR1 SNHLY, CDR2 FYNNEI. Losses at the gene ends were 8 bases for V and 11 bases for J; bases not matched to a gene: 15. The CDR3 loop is CASHSGQVIPAPLHF. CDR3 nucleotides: TGTGCCAGCCACTCTGGACAGGTGATTCCCGCACCCCTCCACTTT.

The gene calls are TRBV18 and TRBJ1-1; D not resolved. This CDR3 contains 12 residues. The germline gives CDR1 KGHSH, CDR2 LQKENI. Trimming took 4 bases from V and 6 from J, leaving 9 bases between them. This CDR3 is CASSLLPPEAFF. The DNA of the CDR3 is TGTGCCAGCTCACTTCTCCCCCCTGAAGCTTTCTTT.

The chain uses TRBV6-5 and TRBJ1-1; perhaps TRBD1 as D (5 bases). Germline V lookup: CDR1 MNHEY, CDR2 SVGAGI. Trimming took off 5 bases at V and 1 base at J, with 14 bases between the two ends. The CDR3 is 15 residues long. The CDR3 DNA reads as TGTGCCAGCAGTCCCGCAACGGGGGGGAACACTGAAGCTTTCTTT. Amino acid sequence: CASSPATGGNTEAFF.

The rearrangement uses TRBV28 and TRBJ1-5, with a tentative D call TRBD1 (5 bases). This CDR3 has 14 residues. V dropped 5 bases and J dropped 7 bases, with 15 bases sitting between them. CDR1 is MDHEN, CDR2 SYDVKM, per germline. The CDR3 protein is CASSTLGGGQPQHF. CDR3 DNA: TGTGCCAGCAGTACCCTGGGGGGTGGACAGCCCCAGCATTTT.

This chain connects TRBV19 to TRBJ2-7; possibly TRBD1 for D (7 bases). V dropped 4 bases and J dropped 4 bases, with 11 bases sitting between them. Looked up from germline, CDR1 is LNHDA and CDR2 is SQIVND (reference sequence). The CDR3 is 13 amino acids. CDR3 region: CASSTTGRYEQYF. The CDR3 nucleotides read TGTGCCAGTAGTACGACAGGGAGGTACGAGCAGTACTTC.

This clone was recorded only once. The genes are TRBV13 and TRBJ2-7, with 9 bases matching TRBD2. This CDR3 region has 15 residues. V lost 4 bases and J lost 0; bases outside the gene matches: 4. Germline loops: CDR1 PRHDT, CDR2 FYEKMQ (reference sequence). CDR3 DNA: TGTGCCAGCAGCTGGACTAGCGCGACCTCCTACGAGCAGTACTTC. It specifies CASSWTSATSYEQYF. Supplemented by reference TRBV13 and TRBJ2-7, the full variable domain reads AAGVIQSPRHLIKEKRETATLKCYPIPRHDTVYWYQQGPGQDPQFLISFYEKMQSDKGSIPDRFSAQQFSDYHSELNMSSLELGDSALYFCASSWTSATSYEQYFGPGTRLTVT.

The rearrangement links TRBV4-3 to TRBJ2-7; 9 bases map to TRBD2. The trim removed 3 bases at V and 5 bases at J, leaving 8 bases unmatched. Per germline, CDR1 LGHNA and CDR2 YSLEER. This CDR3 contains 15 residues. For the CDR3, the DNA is TGCGCCAGCAGCCAGGGACCCGGGACTAGCCACGAGCAGTACTTC. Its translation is CASSQGPGTSHEQYF.

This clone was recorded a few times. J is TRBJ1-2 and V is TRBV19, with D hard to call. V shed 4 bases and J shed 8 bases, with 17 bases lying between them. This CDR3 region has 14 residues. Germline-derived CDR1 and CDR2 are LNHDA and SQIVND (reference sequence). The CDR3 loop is CASSTRERLLGYTF. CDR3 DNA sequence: TGTGCCAGTAGTACTCGGGAGCGGCTATTAGGCTACACCTTC.

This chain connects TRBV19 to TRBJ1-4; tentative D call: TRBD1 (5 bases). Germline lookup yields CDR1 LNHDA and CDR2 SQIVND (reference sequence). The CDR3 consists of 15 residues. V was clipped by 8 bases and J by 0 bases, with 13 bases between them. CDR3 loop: CASVQVGSTNEKLFF. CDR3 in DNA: TGTGCCAGTGTACAGGTGGGATCAACTAATGAAAAACTGTTTTTT.

For the CDR3, the DNA is TGTGCCAGCAGTGAAGAGAGAGGGACTGAAGCTTTCTTT. Residues: CASSEERGTEAFF. The chain couples TRBV2 to TRBJ1-1, with no clear D. Germline CDR1 and CDR2: SNHLY and FYNNEI. V shed 1 base and J shed 5 bases, with 8 bases lying between them. The CDR3 loop spans 13 amino acids.

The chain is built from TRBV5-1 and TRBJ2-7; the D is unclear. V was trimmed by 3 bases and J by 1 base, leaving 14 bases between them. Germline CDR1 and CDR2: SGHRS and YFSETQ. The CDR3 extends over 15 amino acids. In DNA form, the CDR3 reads TGCGCCAGCAGCTCTGGCGAGGTTTTATCCTACGAGCAGTACTTC. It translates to CASSSGEVLSYEQYF.

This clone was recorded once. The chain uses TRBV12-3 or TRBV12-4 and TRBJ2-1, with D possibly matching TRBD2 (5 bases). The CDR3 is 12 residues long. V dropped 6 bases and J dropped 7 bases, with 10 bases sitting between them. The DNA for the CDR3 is TGTGCCAGCAGACTAGGGCGGAATGAGCAGTTCTTC. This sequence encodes CASRLGRNEQFF.

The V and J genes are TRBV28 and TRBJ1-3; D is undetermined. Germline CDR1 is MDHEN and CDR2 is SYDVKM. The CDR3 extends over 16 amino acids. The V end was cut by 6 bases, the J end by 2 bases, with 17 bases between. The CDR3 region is CASRAWEPSTGNTIYF. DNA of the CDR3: TGTGCCAGCAGGGCGTGGGAGCCATCAACTGGAAACACCATATATTTT.

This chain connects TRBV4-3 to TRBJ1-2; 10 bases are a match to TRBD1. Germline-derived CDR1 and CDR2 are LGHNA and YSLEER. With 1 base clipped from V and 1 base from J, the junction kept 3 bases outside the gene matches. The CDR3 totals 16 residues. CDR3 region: CASSQGGTGVNYGYTF. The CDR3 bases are TGCGCCAGCAGCCAAGGGGGGACAGGGGTTAACTATGGCTACACCTTC.

The CDR3 bases are TGTGCCAGCTCACCACGACAGGACTTCAGGACCGGGGAGCTGTTTTTT. Translation gives CASSPRQDFRTGELFF. V and J are TRBV18 and TRBJ2-2, with D perhaps TRBD1 (6 bases). CDR1 is KGHSH, CDR2 LQKENI, per germline. The CDR3 spans 16 residues. The germline V and J ends were trimmed by 1 base and 5 bases, with 14 bases remaining between them.

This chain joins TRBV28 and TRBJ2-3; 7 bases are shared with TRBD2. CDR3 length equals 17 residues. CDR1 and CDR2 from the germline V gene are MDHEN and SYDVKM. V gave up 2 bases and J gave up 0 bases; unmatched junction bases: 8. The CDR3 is CASSLTRLGGSTDTQYF. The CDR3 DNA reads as TGTGCCAGCAGTTTAACTCGGCTCGGGGGGAGCACAGATACGCAGTATTTT. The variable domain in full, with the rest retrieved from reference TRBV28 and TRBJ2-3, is DVKVTQSSRYLVKRTGEKVFLECVQDMDHENMFWYRQDPGLGLRLIYFSYDVKMKEKGDIPEGYSVSREKKERFSLILESASTNQTSMYLCASSLTRLGGSTDTQYFGPGTRLTVL.

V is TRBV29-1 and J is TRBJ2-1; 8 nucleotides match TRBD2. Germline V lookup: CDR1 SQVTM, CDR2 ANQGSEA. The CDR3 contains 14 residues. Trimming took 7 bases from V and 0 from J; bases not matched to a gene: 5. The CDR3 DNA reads TGCAGCGCCCAGAGCGGGAGCTCCTACAATGAGCAGTTCTTC. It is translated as CSAQSGSSYNEQFF.

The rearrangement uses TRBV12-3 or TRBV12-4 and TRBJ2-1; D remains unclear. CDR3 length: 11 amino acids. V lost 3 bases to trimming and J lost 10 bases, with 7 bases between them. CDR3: CASSFGLEQFF. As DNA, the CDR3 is TGTGCCAGCAGTTTCGGGTTGGAGCAGTTCTTC.

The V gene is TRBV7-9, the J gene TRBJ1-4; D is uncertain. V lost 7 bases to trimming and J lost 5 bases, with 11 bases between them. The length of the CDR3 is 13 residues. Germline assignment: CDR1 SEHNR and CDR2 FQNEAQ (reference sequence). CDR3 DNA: TGTGCCAGCACCCTTTCGGGGAATGAAAAACTGTTTTTT. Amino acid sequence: CASTLSGNEKLFF. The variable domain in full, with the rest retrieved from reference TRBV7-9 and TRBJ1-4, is DTGVSQNPRHKITKRGQNVTFRCDPISEHNRLYWYRQTLGQGPEFLTYFQNEAQLEKSRLLSDRFSAERPKGSFSTLEIQRTEQGDSAMYLCASTLSGNEKLFFGSGTQLSVL.

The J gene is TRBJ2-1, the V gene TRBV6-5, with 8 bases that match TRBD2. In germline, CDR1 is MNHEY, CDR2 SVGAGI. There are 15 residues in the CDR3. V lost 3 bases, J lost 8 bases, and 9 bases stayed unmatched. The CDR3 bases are TGTGCCAGCAGTTATTCTCGGAGCGGGAGCTATGAGCAGTTCTTC. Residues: CASSYSRSGSYEQFF.

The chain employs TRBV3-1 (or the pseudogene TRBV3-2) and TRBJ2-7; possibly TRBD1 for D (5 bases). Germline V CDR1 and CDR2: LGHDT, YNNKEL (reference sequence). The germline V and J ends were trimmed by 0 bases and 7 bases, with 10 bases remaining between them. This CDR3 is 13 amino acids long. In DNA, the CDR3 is TGTGCCAGCAGCCAAGAAAATACAGGTGAGCAGTACTTC. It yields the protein CASSQENTGEQYF.

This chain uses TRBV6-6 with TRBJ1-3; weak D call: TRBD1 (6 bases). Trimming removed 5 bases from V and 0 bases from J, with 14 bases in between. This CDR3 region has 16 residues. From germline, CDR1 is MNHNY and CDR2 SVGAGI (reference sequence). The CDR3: CASSRGGTLSGNTIYF. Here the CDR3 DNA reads TGTGCCAGCAGTCGAGGGGGGACCCTCTCTGGAAACACCATATATTTT.